These 6 T cell receptor beta chains came from one sample sequenced in a study of CD8 T cells in Susac syndrome. RNA totalling about 0.45 to 1 ug underwent reverse transcription with random hexamers. TCRdb independently ran MiXCR on the immunoSEQ multiplex PCR reads; one entry per CDR3 protein. The top ten clones hold more than 0.11% of a sample with 150,000 to 200,000 distinct CDR3 sequences, around 95% of them seen once. Sequenced: CD4+ T cells from PBMCs. These receptors were taken from a human donor in good health.

This chain uses TRBV29-1 with TRBJ2-7, with TRBD1 identical over 7 bases. The V gene's germline CDR1 is SQVTM and CDR2 ANQGSEA. V lost 6 bases to trimming and J lost 6 bases; unmatched junction nucleotides: 14. The CDR3 extends over 14 amino acids. The CDR3 nucleotides are TGCAGCGTCCGGGACAGCCTTACAGCCGTCGAGCAGTACTTC. Protein: CSVRDSLTAVEQYF.

This sequence joins TRBV19 and TRBJ1-1, with 9 bases aligning to TRBD1. The trim removed 3 bases at V and 4 bases at J, leaving 6 bases unmatched. CDR3 size: 15 residues. CDR1 and CDR2 from the germline V gene are LNHDA and SQIVND (reference sequence). In DNA, the CDR3 is TGTGCCAGTAGTATGAACAGGGGGCGCGGCACTGAAGCTTTCTTT. This gives the protein CASSMNRGRGTEAFF.

This chain uses TRBV7-9 with TRBJ1-5, with 11 bases lining up with TRBD1. The V gene's germline CDR1 is SEHNR and CDR2 FQNEAQ (reference sequence). The CDR3 length is 16 residues. V lost 2 bases, J lost 7 bases, and 7 bases stayed unmatched. For the CDR3, the DNA is TGTGCCAGCAGCTTAATGGACAGGGGGCGGTGGCAGCCCCAGCATTTT. Translation gives CASSLMDRGRWQPQHF.

This sequence joins TRBV29-1 and TRBJ1-3; D is possibly TRBD1 (6 bases). Looked up from germline, CDR1 is SQVTM and CDR2 is ANQGSEA. This CDR3 has 13 residues. The germline V and J ends were trimmed by 6 bases and 4 bases, with 13 bases remaining between them. CDR3 nucleotides: TGCAGCGTGGGACGGGACATGGGAAACACCATATATTTT. Its protein is CSVGRDMGNTIYF.

The CDR3, as DNA: TGTGCCAGCAGTTTAGCGCAGGGTCAGCCCCAGCATTTT. Its translation: CASSLAQGQPQHF. J is TRBJ1-5 and V is TRBV12-3 or TRBV12-4; a weak D match, TRBD1 (5 bases). Trimming took off 0 bases at V and 6 bases at J, with 6 bases between the two ends. CDR3 length: 13 amino acids.

The chain couples TRBV18 to TRBJ2-5; 7 nucleotides line up with TRBD1. The trim removed 0 bases at V and 3 bases at J, leaving 4 bases unmatched. The germline CDR1 and CDR2 sequences are KGHSH and LQKENI. The CDR3 runs to 15 residues. In nucleotides, the CDR3 is TGTGCCAGCTCACCACCGGGGCAGGGGGAAGAGACCCAGTACTTC. It encodes CASSPPGQGEETQYF.